What follows are 5 T cell receptor beta chains derived from one specimen sequenced in a study of cytomegalovirus exposure and HLA in healthy donors. Amplification used 60 Vbeta primers and 13 Jbeta primers. The protocol was immunoSEQ multiplex PCR, while the TCRdb copy is restricted to in-frame clones and leaves out a portion. This sample has about 150,000 clones, with around 77% found just once. Sequencing used PBMCs. The receptors originated from a man aged 25 to 45 in good health and CMV-seronegative.

V is TRBV30 and J is TRBJ2-3; D is possibly TRBD2 (6 bases). The CDR3 sequence is 15 residues long. The V end lost 5 bases, the J end lost 1 base, and 16 bases lay between the germline ends. Germline V gene lookup returns CDR1 GTSNPN and CDR2 SVGIG (reference sequence). The CDR3 is CAWGGEVYGTDTQYF. For the CDR3, the DNA is TGTGCCTGGGGCGGGGAAGTGTATGGCACAGATACGCAGTATTTT.

The V and J genes are TRBV19 and TRBJ2-7, with a possible D match to TRBD2 (5 bases). Trimming took 6 bases from V and 6 from J, leaving 21 bases between them. CDR1 is LNHDA, CDR2 SQIVND, per germline (reference sequence). The CDR3 runs to 15 residues. CDR3 region: CASSPSGGPSTEQYF. The CDR3 DNA is TGTGCCAGTAGCCCGAGCGGTGGGCCATCAACCGAGCAGTACTTC.

The chain links TRBV19 to TRBJ1-4; D is undetermined. Germline V gene sequence: CDR1 LNHDA, CDR2 SQIVND (reference sequence). V lost 3 bases and J 5 bases, leaving 7 bases between the germline ends. CDR3 size: 13 residues. This CDR3 is CASSIDGNEKLFF. CDR3 in DNA: TGTGCCAGTAGTATCGACGGGAATGAAAAACTGTTTTTT.

This sequence joins TRBV4-1 and TRBJ2-1; D is undetermined. Germline loops: CDR1 MGHRA, CDR2 YSYEKL. This CDR3 contains 16 residues. The V end lost 4 bases, the J end lost 0 bases, and 13 bases lay between the germline ends. The CDR3 DNA reads TGCGCCAGCAGCCCCCTAGTTCTAAGCTCCTACAATGAGCAGTTCTTC. Amino acid sequence: CASSPLVLSSYNEQFF.

J is TRBJ1-2 and V is TRBV5-6, with D tentatively TRBD1 (6 bases). This CDR3 is 12 amino acids long. Trimming removed 0 bases from V and 9 bases from J, with 9 bases in between. Germline CDR1 is SGHDT and CDR2 is YYEEEE. The CDR3 reads CASSLDRVRYTF. CDR3 bases: TGTGCCAGCAGCTTGGACAGGGTACGCTACACCTTC.